The present TCR beta chain was sequenced within a study of OX40 agonist ivuxolimab in advanced cancers. Background on the study: Patients with hepatocellular carcinoma, melanoma, renal cell or head and neck cancer made up the dose-escalation patients.

The V and J ends lost 3 bases and 10 bases, in that order; junction bases with no gene match: 0. The CDR3 totals 11 residues. Looked up from germline, CDR1 is LNHDA and CDR2 is SQIVND (reference sequence). General study points: In general, CD8+ T cells held more expanded clones than CD4+ did, on average.

TCRdb's table, derived via immunoSEQ multiplex PCR, lists solely in-frame clones and lacks some. The sample has 7,200 or so clones, around 74% seen once. On this clone: The antigen is not known.

The source material was CD4+ or CD8+ T cells sorted from blood, sampled in a trial of the OX40 agonist ivuxolimab. The V call is TRBV19, the J call TRBJ2-1, with 7 bases matching TRBD2. The sequence was collected from an adult with an advanced solid tumor such as melanoma, head and neck, liver or kidney cancer. This CDR3 is CASSMGLEQFF. For the CDR3, the DNA is TGTGCCAGTAGTATGGGACTAGAGCAGTTCTTC.